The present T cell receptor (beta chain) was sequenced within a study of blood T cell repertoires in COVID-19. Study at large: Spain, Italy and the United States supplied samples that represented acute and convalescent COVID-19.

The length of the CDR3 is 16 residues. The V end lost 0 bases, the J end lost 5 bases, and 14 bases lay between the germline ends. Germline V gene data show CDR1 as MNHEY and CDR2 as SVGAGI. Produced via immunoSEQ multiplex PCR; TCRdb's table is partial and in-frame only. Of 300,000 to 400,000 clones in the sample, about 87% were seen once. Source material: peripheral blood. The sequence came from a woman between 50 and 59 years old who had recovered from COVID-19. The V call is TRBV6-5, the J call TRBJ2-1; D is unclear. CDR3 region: CASSYSAASPHNEQFF. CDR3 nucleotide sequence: TGTGCCAGCAGTTACTCGGCCGCATCCCCTCACAATGAGCAGTTCTTC.